Below, 3 T cell receptor beta chains from the same sample are listed, as sequenced in a study of technical replicates of blood from a handful of donors (dated by TCRdb to 2017 to 2019). Preparation of the library involved the immunoSEQ multiplex PCR assay. TCRdb limited this immuneACCESS table to in-frame rearrangements with V and J called. A share of clones is missing; checked studies link under half to unresolved V genes, and the rest is unexplained. For this sample there are tens of thousands of clones; about 90% appear just once. Around 4.6% of the sample belongs to the ten largest clones. Specimen: PBMCs. Every receptor here comes from a human donor in good health. Some clones in this sample may be carry-over from other donors' samples.

This clone was seen a few times. The chain joins TRBV7-2 to TRBJ2-7, with D hard to call. Germline CDR1 and CDR2: SGHTA and FQGNSA. CDR3 length: 14 amino acids. V lost 0 bases and J 3 bases, leaving 9 bases between the germline ends. For the CDR3, the DNA is TGTGCCAGCAGCTTAGCGTCCGGAGTCTACGAGCAGTACTTC. Protein sequence: CASSLASGVYEQYF.

J is TRBJ2-5 and V is TRBV20-1; unclear D gene. Per germline, CDR1 DFQATT and CDR2 SNEGSKA (reference sequence). The ends were cut back, 7 bases at V and 5 bases at J, with 11 bases in the middle. The CDR3 covers 11 residues. CDR3 in amino acids: CSGSLAETQYF. For the CDR3, the DNA is TGCAGTGGGTCTCTCGCGGAGACCCAGTACTTC.

The rearrangement uses TRBV6-1 and TRBJ1-6; D uncertain. CDR3 length: 12 amino acids. Germline CDR1 reads MNHNS; CDR2 reads SASEGT. V gave up 3 bases and J gave up 13 bases, with 10 bases separating them. CDR3 DNA sequence: TGTGCCAGCAGTGAGTATGAGAATCCCCTCCACTTT. This sequence encodes CASSEYENPLHF.